This T cell receptor (beta chain) was identified during a study of cytomegalovirus exposure and HLA in healthy donors. Study outcomes and limitations: Later analysis associated a missense DCLRE1C variant with TCR beta V- and J-gene trimming. Accurate prediction of most subjects' HLA-A and HLA-B alleles from TCR beta sequences was reported. Several of the most significant clusters were apparently associated with common viral pathogens in a later analysis.

The PCR was carried out with 60 Vbeta primers and 13 Jbeta primers. Sequencing used immunoSEQ multiplex PCR; TCRdb keeps in-frame clones, though not all of them. The table records approximately 220,000 clones, 60% to 80% of them present only once. Comments on this clone: Its antigen is unidentified.

Sequenced input: PBMCs. This clonotype originated in a man younger than 35 in good health and CMV-seronegative.

The CDR3: CAISANRKRLAGDQETQYF. The CDR3 DNA is TGTGCCATCAGCGCAAATAGAAAACGACTAGCGGGAGACCAAGAGACCCAGTACTTC. The V and J genes are TRBV10-3 and TRBJ2-5, with 12 bases aligning to TRBD2. There are 19 residues in the CDR3. Germline CDR1 ENHRY, CDR2 SYGVKD. Trimming took 6 bases from V and 0 from J; bases not matched to a gene: 14.